This TCR beta chain originates from a study of OX40 agonist ivuxolimab in advanced cancers. Notes on the research overall: Ivuxolimab, which targeted the costimulatory receptor OX40 (CD134), was an agonistic, fully human IgG2 monoclonal antibody. A male proportion of 70% to 90% and a mean age of approximately 61 years, ranging from about 20 to 80, were recorded for the dose-escalation cohort. Partial responses were achieved by three dose-escalation patients, of whom one had hepatocellular carcinoma and two had cutaneous melanoma. The paper reports the monotherapy dose-escalation portion (N of about 47 patients) of the phase I ivuxolimab trial. Peripheral TCRbeta sequencing aimed to test whether ivuxolimab altered TCR sequence diversity and caused clonal T-cell expansion. Of the approximately 54 dose-escalation patients, hepatocellular carcinoma was present in about 20, melanoma in around 15, renal cell carcinoma in 9 and head and neck cancer in 9. Intravenous ivuxolimab was administered to patients every 2 weeks at six dose levels: 0.01, 0.1, 0.3, 1.5, 3 and 10 mg/kg. Patients were allowed to have had prior anti-PD-1, anti-PD-L1 or anti-CTLA-4 therapy, and 40% of the dose-escalation patients had previously received checkpoint inhibitors.

Worth noting for this clone: The antigen this receptor binds is unknown. No much larger clonotype is one base removed from it; base qualities were not supplied.

Study-wide findings and limitations: At doses of 0.1 to 3.0 mg/kg, clonal expansion of both CD4+ and CD8+ blood T cells was observed from baseline to week 6. After ivuxolimab, expanded clones were on average more numerous among CD8+ T cells than among CD4+ T cells. In the 0.1-3.0 mg/kg groups, partial responders had among the lowest normalized peripheral clonal expansion, particularly in CD8+ T cells. The antigen specificity of the peripheral T cells that underwent clonal expansion was not determined. Low levels of normalized T-cell clonal expansion were also seen in some patients who did not respond.

For sequencing of the TCRbeta CDR3 region, genomic DNA was extracted from the sorted cells. TCRbeta CDR3 regions were sequenced using the immunoSEQ Assay. TCRdb limited this immuneACCESS table to in-frame rearrangements with V and J called. A share of clones is missing; checked studies link under half to unresolved V genes, and the rest is unexplained. The sample yields under 70,000 clones; around nine tenths were counted once. The ten largest clones take up less than 1.1% of the sample. Patients with a history of autoimmune disease or receiving systemic immunosuppression were excluded from the trial. Peripheral blood for TCR sequencing was drawn from every dose cohort at baseline, at cycle 4 day 1 and at cycle 7 day 1. The samples were drawn from a first-in-human, open-label, multicenter phase I dose-escalation trial of ivuxolimab. The trial enrolled adults with locally advanced or metastatic head and neck squamous cell, hepatocellular, melanoma or renal cell carcinoma. CD4+ and CD8+ T cells were sorted separately from peripheral blood before TCR sequencing.

Including cysteine and phenylalanine, the CDR3 has 14 amino acids. Of all the DNA, just the CDR3 is kept, 42 bases in frame from base 1. V has 2 bases trimmed and J has 7 bases trimmed; junction bases matching no gene number 6. According to the germline V gene (reference sequence), CDR1 reads SGHNT and CDR2 reads YYREEE. This clonotype originated in an adult with an advanced solid tumor such as melanoma, head and neck, liver or kidney cancer. The chain is encoded by TRBV5-4 joined to TRBJ2-7; 10 central bases correspond to TRBD1. This sample comprised CD4+ or CD8+ T cells sorted from blood, obtained in a trial of the OX40 agonist ivuxolimab. The CDR3 region reads CASSFGDRGSEQYF. The nucleotide sequence reads as follows: TGTGCCAGCAGCTTCGGGGACAGGGGTTCTGAGCAGTACTTC.